This T cell receptor (beta chain) was profiled in a study of T cell responses to AZD1222 COVID-19 vaccine (dated by TCRdb to the early 2020s). In terms of the full investigation: TCR sequencing was performed for roughly 250 trial participants, of whom 200 to 220 were given two doses of AZD1222 and approximately 25 were given two doses of MenACWY control vaccine. Enrollment into the trials was organized by age into subgroups of 18-55, 56-69 and 70-plus years, and those subgroups contained approximately 160, 26 and 62 TCR-sequenced participants, respectively.

What the authors observed across the whole study: Participants were mostly white British and included more females than males, and it was suggested by the authors that clonal diversity may have been underestimated. Epitopes outside the regions mutated in the B.1.351 and B.1.1.7 variants were reportedly recognized by nearly half of the unique spike-specific TCRs. The vaccine-associated CD4 TCRs covered the entire spike protein, and the dominant responses fell in regions 160-218 and 743-854. Conclusions about previously exposed vaccinees are limited because only five to seven AZD1222 recipients were SARS-CoV-2 seropositive at baseline. In the small 56-69-year group, the increase in depth fell short of significance, most likely because of low power. After two AZD1222 doses, both the breadth and the depth of spike-specific TCRs were significantly higher than at day 0 and than in MenACWY recipients. Because no day 14 peak-response samples were available, repertoires were characterized only after the peak T cell response.

The time point label, read with the paper, signifies: about 28 days (+/-7) after the second vaccine dose. AZD1222 recipients whose second dose came at about 4 weeks and those whose second dose came at about 12 weeks were combined into one group, since spike-specific TCR depth and breadth did not differ between the two schedules. Vaccinee samples were obtained from the UK trials COV001 and COV002, which included a single-blind randomized controlled phase 2/3 trial of AZD1222 (ChAdOx1 nCoV-19) in healthy adults. For TCRbeta chain sequencing, PBMC samples from trial participants were taken at day 0 and at day 28 after the second dose. As to this clone: The antigen this receptor binds is unknown. Within one base of it there is no much larger clone, and no base qualities were kept.

The CDR3 regions of human TCRbeta chains were subjected to immunosequencing. In the source study's methods: Repertoire TCRs were checked for matches against a reference library of SARS-CoV-2-specific TCRs that had been generated using the MIRA antigen-specificity platform. Breadth was defined as the fraction of unique TCRs that were SARS-CoV-2-associated, and depth was defined as the fraction of total T cells that were SARS-CoV-2-associated. Each spike-specific TCR was assigned to its reactive spike region and to a CD4 or CD8 class using the MIRA data. Log10-transformed breadth and depth values were compared by one-way ANOVA with Sidak's multiple comparisons tests. TCRdb's version of the immuneACCESS table is confined to in-frame rearrangements and falls short of the full clone set. An unresolved V gene accounts for under half of the shortfall where checked; the remainder is of unknown origin. D and trimming come from the DNA, and the V and J calls and clone size come from that table. Recorded for this sample are roughly 140,000 clones; roughly 90% of them occurred a single time. Less than 2% of the sample belongs to the ten largest clones.

V sheds 2 bases and J sheds 6 bases, leaving 10 bases between their ends. The CDR3 covers 13 residues, taking in both the cysteine and the phenylalanine. Only the CDR3 region is kept as DNA, spanning 39 bases read in frame from base 1. For CDR1 and CDR2, the germline V gene lists KGHSH and LQKENI. The TCR originated in an adult who received the AZD1222 COVID-19 vaccine. The input for sequencing was peripheral blood, taken 28 days after the second AZD1222 dose. The V gene is TRBV18 and the J gene is TRBJ1-2; 5 matching bases give a weak D call of TRBD1. The encoded CDR3 is CASSPEGTNGYTF. The base sequence is TGTGCCAGCTCACCAGAAGGGACGAATGGCTACACCTTC.